This TCR beta chain emerged from a study of blood T cell repertoires in COVID-19. About the research overall: The United States, Italy and Spain were the sources of the acute and convalescent COVID-19 samples. Sources were T cells, B-cell-depleted T cells, or PBMCs; the material itself was cDNA or gDNA.

Followed over time, Seattle patients had been enrolled while infection was active. In the original analysis: It was from reference gene primer amplification that nucleated cell counts were estimated. Sequencing used immunoSEQ multiplex PCR; TCRdb keeps in-frame clones, though not all of them. The V and J calls and clone size were taken over from that table, and D and trimming were inferred from the DNA. The sample has tens of thousands of clones, around 80% seen once. V was clipped by 4 bases and J by 6 bases, with 13 bases between them. There are 12 residues in the CDR3. From germline, CDR1 is SQVTM and CDR2 ANQGSEA.

The chain links TRBV29-1 to TRBJ2-7; the D is unclear. This TCR was recovered from a man aged 25 to 45 with COVID-19, enrolled during active disease. Specimen: peripheral blood. CDR3 in DNA: TGCAGCGTTGTCCCAAGTGGCATCGAGCAGTACTTC. Encoded protein: CSVVPSGIEQYF.